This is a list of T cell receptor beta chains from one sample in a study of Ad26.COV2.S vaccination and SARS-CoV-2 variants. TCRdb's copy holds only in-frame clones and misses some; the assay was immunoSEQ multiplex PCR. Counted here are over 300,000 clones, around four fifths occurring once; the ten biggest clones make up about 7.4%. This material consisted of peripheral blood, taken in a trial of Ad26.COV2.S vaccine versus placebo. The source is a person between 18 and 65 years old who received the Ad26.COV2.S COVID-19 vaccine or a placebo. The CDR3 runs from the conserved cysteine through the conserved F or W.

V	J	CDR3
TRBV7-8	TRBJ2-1	CASSPRYLVGTRNEQFF
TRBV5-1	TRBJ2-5	CASSSTSPGGTQYF
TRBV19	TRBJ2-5	CASSITGTGGLETQYF
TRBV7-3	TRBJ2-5	CASSVEAGDETQYF
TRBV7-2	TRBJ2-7	CASSLTSAGGPYEQYF
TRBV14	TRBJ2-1	CASSQGPGGAAHEQFF
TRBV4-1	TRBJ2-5	CASSQVGQSQETQYF
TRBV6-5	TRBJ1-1	CASSADRGGGTEAFF
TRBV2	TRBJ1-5	CASSRGLRNQPQHF
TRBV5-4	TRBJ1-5	CASSHRGGTVGHDQPQHF
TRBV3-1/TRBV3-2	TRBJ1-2	CASSQATRGYTF
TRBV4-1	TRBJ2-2	CASNDRVGNTGELFF
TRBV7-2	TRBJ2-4	CASSPRGASGGADIQYF
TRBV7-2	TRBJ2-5	CASSFHRGLETQYF
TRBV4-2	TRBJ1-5	CASSQNRGGNQPQHF
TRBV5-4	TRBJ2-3	CASSLGPRGAHETDTQYF
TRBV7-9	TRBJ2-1	CASSKGLAGPVGGEQFF
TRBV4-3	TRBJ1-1	CASSQDRVGTRSLTEAFF
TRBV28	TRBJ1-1	CATEAPRLAFF
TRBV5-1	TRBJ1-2	CASSPSGEGGYTF
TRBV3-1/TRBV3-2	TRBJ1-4	CASSPGQGELFF
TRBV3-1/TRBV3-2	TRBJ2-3	CASSQDLGPADTQYF
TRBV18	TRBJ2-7	CASSSAQREQYF
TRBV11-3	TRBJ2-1	CASSLAPGPHNEQFF
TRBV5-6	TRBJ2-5	CASSYTIWEEETQYF
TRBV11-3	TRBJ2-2	CASRGAGGPDTGELFF
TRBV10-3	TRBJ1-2	CAISEPPSRYGYTF
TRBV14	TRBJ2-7	CASSQDNFGPGQGIPYEQYF
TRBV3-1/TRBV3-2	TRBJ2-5	CASSQRGTQETQYF
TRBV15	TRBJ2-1	CATSPGKAANEQFF
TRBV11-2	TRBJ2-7	CASSPVVHEQYF
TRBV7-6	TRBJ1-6	CASRSSNSPLHF
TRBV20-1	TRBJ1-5	CSARISLAQHF
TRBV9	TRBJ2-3	CASSVGGLAGASTDTQYF
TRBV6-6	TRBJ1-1	CASSFSDGNTEAFF
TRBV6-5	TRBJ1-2	CASSYSGTGVRGYTF
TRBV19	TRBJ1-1	CASSSRGQLAFF
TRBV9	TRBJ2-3	CASSNAGSTDTQYF
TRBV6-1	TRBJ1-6	CASSELGQGNSPLHF
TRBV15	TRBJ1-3	CATSLPLGDSGNTIYF
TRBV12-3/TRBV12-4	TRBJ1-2	CASIRGSGYTF
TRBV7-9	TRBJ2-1	CASSIQDGSGQFF
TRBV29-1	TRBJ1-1	CSALRTEAFF
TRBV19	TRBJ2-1	CASSLTGDNEQFF
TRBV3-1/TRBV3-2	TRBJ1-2	CASSQLRAGGYGYTF
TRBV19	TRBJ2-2	CASSIRRGGFGELFF
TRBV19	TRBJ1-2	CASSSRNYGYTF
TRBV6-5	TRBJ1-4	CASSYRGALNEKLFF
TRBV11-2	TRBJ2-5	CASSYGLRGGQYF
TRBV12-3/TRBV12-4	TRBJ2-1	CYPRVSYNEQFF
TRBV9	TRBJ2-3	CASSVVTHADTQYF
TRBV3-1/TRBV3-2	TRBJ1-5	CASSQNRGDQPQHF
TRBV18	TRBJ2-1	CASSSGRDSSSYNEQFF